Each of the 11 T cell receptor beta chains below was sequenced from the same sample in a study of technical replicates of blood from a few donors. The protocol was immunoSEQ multiplex PCR, while the TCRdb copy is restricted to in-frame clones and leaves out a portion. Of 100,000 or so clones in the sample, under 96% were seen once. The specimen sequenced was T cells isolated from PBMCs. All receptors come from a human donor in good health.

The V and J genes are TRBV5-4 and TRBJ2-5; 7 positions agree with TRBD1. Germline V gene sequence: CDR1 SGHNT, CDR2 YYREEE (reference sequence). The CDR3 has 14 amino acids. After removal of 1 base from V and 4 bases from J, the junction contained 4 bases not matched to a gene. The CDR3 sequence: CASSLPWTGETQYF. The CDR3 bases are TGTGCCAGCAGCTTGCCCTGGACAGGAGAGACCCAGTACTTC. Variable domain in full (rest from reference TRBV5-4 and TRBJ2-5): ETGVTQSPTHLIKTRGQQVTLRCSSQSGHNTVSWYQQALGQGPQFIFQYYREEENGRGNFPPRFSGLQFPNYSSELNVNALELDDSALYLCASSLPWTGETQYFGPGTRLLVL.

The CDR3 loop is CASRETSGDYNEQFF. In DNA, the CDR3 is TGTGCCAGCAGAGAGACTAGCGGGGACTACAATGAGCAGTTCTTC. The V and J genes are TRBV6-5 and TRBJ2-1, with TRBD2 identical over 11 bases. The CDR3 has 15 residues. J gave up 3 bases and V 6 bases, and 4 bases lay outside the gene matches. CDR1 is MNHEY and CDR2 is SVGAGI in the germline V gene.

This clone has only one observation. CDR3 bases: TGTGCCAGCTTAAACATGAACACTGAAGCTTTCTTT. Its protein is CASLNMNTEAFF. V gene TRBV6-1 combines with J gene TRBJ1-1; D call uncertain. Germline CDR1 and CDR2: MNHNS and SASEGT. With 8 bases removed from V and 0 bases from J, the gap between germline ends came to 7 bases. This CDR3 is 12 amino acids long.

The chain employs TRBV5-1 and TRBJ2-7, with a possible D match to TRBD2 (5 bases). Germline V gives CDR1 SGHRS, CDR2 YFSETQ. V gave up 4 bases and J gave up 2 bases, with 13 bases separating them. The CDR3 has 14 amino acids. CDR3 sequence reads: CASSRGPDAYEQYF. CDR3 DNA sequence: TGCGCCAGCAGCCGGGGTCCGGATGCCTACGAGCAGTACTTC.

The CDR3 DNA reads as TGCGCCAGCAGCCACCTTTCTCCTCGCACCGGGGAGCTGTTTTTT. It translates to CASSHLSPRTGELFF. This rearrangement joins TRBV4-1 to TRBJ2-2; D gene unclear. The length of the CDR3 is 15 residues. V gave up 3 bases and J gave up 4 bases, with 12 bases separating them. The V gene's germline CDR1 is MGHRA and CDR2 YSYEKL.

The chain has TRBV2 and TRBJ2-3; 9 bases agree with TRBD1. Germline V CDR1 and CDR2: SNHLY, FYNNEI. This CDR3 spans 12 amino acids. With 9 bases clipped from V and 5 bases from J, the junction kept 3 bases outside the gene matches. CDR3 nucleotides: TGTGCCAGGGACAGGGGTGAAGATACGCAGTATTTT. The encoded protein is CARDRGEDTQYF. Full variable domain (rest looked up from reference TRBV2 and TRBJ2-3): EPEVTQTPSHQVTQMGQEVILRCVPISNHLYFYWYRQILGQKVEFLVSFYNNEISEKSEIFDDQFSVERPDGSNFTLKIRSTKLEDSAMYFCARDRGEDTQYFGPGTRLTVL.

V is TRBV28 and J is TRBJ2-1; D perhaps matches TRBD2 (5 bases). The length of the CDR3 is 13 residues. Germline lookup yields CDR1 MDHEN and CDR2 SYDVKM. The V and J ends lost 1 base and 9 bases respectively, with 10 bases between them. The CDR3 DNA sequence: TGTGCCAGCAGTTTATTGGTAGGGAGTGAGCAGTTCTTC. This translates into CASSLLVGSEQFF.

This chain joins TRBV18 and TRBJ2-3, with 10 bases lining up with TRBD2. The CDR3 loop spans 15 amino acids. The germline gives CDR1 KGHSH, CDR2 LQKENI. The V segment lost 4 bases and the J segment 0 bases; nucleotides outside the gene matches: 1. The CDR3 sequence: CASSRTSGSTDTQYF. The CDR3 DNA reads TGTGCCAGCTCACGGACTAGCGGAAGCACAGATACGCAGTATTTT. The complete variable domain, with remaining parts taken from reference TRBV18 and TRBJ2-3, reads NAGVMQNPRHLVRRRGQEARLRCSPMKGHSHVYWYRQLPEEGLKFMVYLQKENIIDESGMPKERFSAEFPKEGPSILRIQQVVRGDSAAYFCASSRTSGSTDTQYFGPGTRLTVL.

The genes are TRBV10-1 and TRBJ2-7; D gene ambiguous. V was cut by 5 bases and J by 0 bases, with 17 bases left in between. In germline, CDR1 is WNHNN, CDR2 SYGVQD (reference sequence). CDR3 length: 16 amino acids. The CDR3 sequence is CASSSARSSRSYEQYF. DNA of the CDR3: TGCGCCAGCAGTTCCGCTCGGTCTTCTCGCTCCTACGAGCAGTACTTC.

J is TRBJ2-3 and V is TRBV28; D is ambiguous. Germline V gene sequence: CDR1 MDHEN, CDR2 SYDVKM. This CDR3 region has 13 residues. Trimming took off 8 bases at V and 5 bases at J, with 14 bases between the two ends. This chain's CDR3 is CASGALYVDTQYF. Written as DNA, the CDR3 is TGTGCCAGCGGTGCCCTATATGTAGATACGCAGTATTTT.

The V call is TRBV7-6, the J call TRBJ1-2; 7 bases are a match to TRBD1. The length of the CDR3 is 12 residues. V dropped 11 bases and J dropped 8; count of bases not matched to a gene: 11. Germline V lookup: CDR1 SGHVS, CDR2 FNYEAQ. The CDR3 bases are TGTGCCGTCGGACAGGTTGGATACGGCTACACCTTC. It translates to CAVGQVGYGYTF.